The 32 T cell receptor beta chains below come from one sample, sequenced in a study of somatic mutations in cytotoxic T cells in rheumatoid arthritis. Clones were read by immunoSEQ multiplex PCR, and TCRdb kept only the in-frame ones, dropping some. The sample shows 20,000 or so clones, over 75% of them seen only once. The sequenced material came from CD8+ T cells sorted from blood. These receptors were taken from a man younger than 35 with rheumatoid arthritis.

The chain employs TRBV5-1 and TRBJ2-6; D is unresolved. Germline V gene sequence: CDR1 SGHRS, CDR2 YFSETQ. The V end lost 5 bases, the J end lost 4 bases, and 7 bases lay between the germline ends. The CDR3 length is 13 residues. CDR3 protein: CASSSRGANVLTF. The CDR3 coding sequence is TGCGCCAGCAGTTCGCGCGGGGCCAACGTCCTGACTTTC.

The chain employs TRBV19 and TRBJ2-3; TRBD2 aligns across 8 bases. This CDR3 is 15 amino acids long. With V trimmed by 7 bases and J by 4 bases, 10 bases remained unmatched. CDR1 is LNHDA, CDR2 SQIVND, per germline (reference sequence). Here the CDR3 reads CASTPGLVFADTQYF. CDR3 DNA sequence: TGTGCCAGTACACCGGGACTAGTCTTCGCAGATACGCAGTATTTT. The variable domain in full, completed from reference TRBV19 and TRBJ2-3, reads DGGITQSPKYLFRKEGQNVTLSCEQNLNHDAMYWYRQDPGQGLRLIYYSQIVNDFQKGDIAEGYSVSREKKESFPLTVTSAQKNPTAFYLCASTPGLVFADTQYFGPGTRLTVL.

The V call is TRBV19, the J call TRBJ1-5, with D maybe TRBD1 (5 bases). The CDR3 is made up of 13 amino acids. V was clipped by 4 bases and J by 4 bases, with 8 bases between them. Germline CDR1 reads LNHDA; CDR2 reads SQIVND (reference sequence). Written as DNA, the CDR3 is TGTGCCAGTAGTAACCAGGGTAATCAGCCCCAGCATTTT. It is translated as CASSNQGNQPQHF.

The CDR3 region is CASSSLPGQYFEKLFF. The CDR3 coding sequence is TGTGCCAGCAGCTCTCTACCGGGACAATACTTCGAAAAACTGTTTTTT. The chain has TRBV7-8 and TRBJ1-4, with TRBD1 as a possible D gene (6 bases). CDR3 length equals 16 residues. Germline lookup yields CDR1 SGHVS and CDR2 FQNEAQ. V was cut by 4 bases and J by 8 bases, with 20 bases left in between.

The rearrangement uses TRBV6-1 and TRBJ2-1; 7 nucleotides align to TRBD2. The germline V gene has CDR1 MNHNS and CDR2 SASEGT. Unmatched junction bases numbered 4, after V lost 2 bases and J lost 6 bases. There are 14 residues in the CDR3. Here the CDR3 DNA reads TGTGCCAGCAGTGAAATCACGGGGGGCAATGAGCAGTTCTTC. It yields the protein CASSEITGGNEQFF.

This clone turned up a few times. The rearrangement uses TRBV7-3 and TRBJ1-6; D remains unclear. The CDR3 loop spans 13 amino acids. Germline CDR1 reads SGHTA; CDR2 reads FQGTGA. V was trimmed by 2 bases and J by 6 bases, leaving 5 bases between them. This chain's CDR3 is CASSLSANSPLHF. The CDR3 nucleotides are TGTGCCAGCAGCTTATCCGCTAATTCACCCCTCCACTTT.

The chain combines TRBV28 with TRBJ1-1; TRBD1 is a possible D gene (6 bases). Trimming took off 6 bases at V and 0 bases at J, with 14 bases between the two ends. Germline V gene data show CDR1 as MDHEN and CDR2 as SYDVKM. This CDR3 contains 15 residues. This chain's CDR3 is CASSLRGPMNTEAFF. The CDR3 bases are TGTGCCAGCAGCCTCAGGGGTCCCATGAACACTGAAGCTTTCTTT. Supplemented by reference TRBV28 and TRBJ1-1, the full variable domain reads DVKVTQSSRYLVKRTGEKVFLECVQDMDHENMFWYRQDPGLGLRLIYFSYDVKMKEKGDIPEGYSVSREKKERFSLILESASTNQTSMYLCASSLRGPMNTEAFFGQGTRLTVV.

This clone was counted only a few times. The chain has TRBV11-2 and TRBJ1-6; 7 bases fit TRBD1. This CDR3 spans 14 amino acids. Germline V gene sequence: CDR1 SGHAT, CDR2 FQNNGV. V dropped 5 bases and J dropped 9; count of bases not matched to a gene: 7. For the CDR3, the DNA is TGTGCCAGCAGCCCGACAGGGACTTTTTCACCCCTCCACTTT. Residues: CASSPTGTFSPLHF.

The J gene is TRBJ2-2, the V gene TRBV23-1; D may match TRBD1 or TRBD2 (6 bases each). TRBV23-1 counts as an open reading frame of uncertain function. CDR3 length: 17 amino acids. Trimming left V 7 bases short and J 4 bases short, with 22 bases between. The CDR3 sequence is CASIPEAGTRRTGELFF. Written as DNA, the CDR3 is TGCGCCAGCATTCCAGAGGCGGGGACACGACGCACCGGGGAGCTGTTTTTT.

CDR3 in amino acids: CASRRGPQRGGRYEQYF. The CDR3 bases are TGTGCCAGCAGGAGGGGACCACAGCGGGGGGGCCGGTACGAGCAGTACTTC. The V call is TRBV28, the J call TRBJ2-7; 10 nucleotides match TRBD2. The CDR3 is 17 residues long. The germline CDR1 and CDR2 sequences are MDHEN and SYDVKM. Unmatched junction bases numbered 15, after V lost 6 bases and J lost 4 bases.

This clone was seen just once. V usage is TRBV28 and J usage is TRBJ2-3, with 7 bases aligning to TRBD2. The CDR3 loop spans 17 amino acids. Losses at the gene ends were 5 bases for V and 4 bases for J; bases not matched to a gene: 15. Germline V gene lookup returns CDR1 MDHEN and CDR2 SYDVKM. The CDR3 loop reads CASSPRGSLGLADTQYF. The CDR3 nucleotides read TGTGCCAGCAGTCCCCGCGGGAGCTTGGGGCTGGCAGATACGCAGTATTTT.

The chain couples TRBV6-5 to TRBJ1-6; D is unclear. The CDR3 covers 15 residues. V shed 2 bases and J shed 6 bases, with 11 bases lying between them. From germline, CDR1 is MNHEY and CDR2 SVGAGI. The CDR3 is CASSYRGFGNSPLHF. Written as DNA, the CDR3 is TGTGCCAGCAGTTACCGGGGTTTCGGTAATTCACCCCTCCACTTT.

The chain is built from TRBV5-1 and TRBJ2-2; D gene unclear. Germline-derived CDR1 and CDR2 are SGHRS and YFSETQ. This CDR3 is 15 amino acids long. V lost 3 bases and J 3 bases, leaving 12 bases between the germline ends. CDR3 coding DNA: TGCGCCAGCAGCTCCCCGACGGAACACACCGGGGAGCTGTTTTTT. As protein: CASSSPTEHTGELFF.

The V gene is TRBV28, the J gene TRBJ2-2; possible D gene TRBD2, 5 bases. V lost 5 bases and J 4 bases, leaving 11 bases between the germline ends. The germline gives CDR1 MDHEN, CDR2 SYDVKM. The CDR3 is 14 amino acids. The chain's CDR3 is CASSGREFTGELFF. As DNA, the CDR3 is TGTGCCAGCAGTGGCCGGGAATTCACCGGGGAGCTGTTTTTT.

The rearrangement links TRBV29-1 to TRBJ1-2; D is ambiguous. Germline V gene lookup returns CDR1 SQVTM and CDR2 ANQGSEA. The CDR3 consists of 11 residues. Trimming removed 6 bases from V and 6 bases from J, with 11 bases in between. CDR3 nucleotides: TGCAGCGTGAGGCTTCTCGATGGCTACACCTTC. Encoded protein: CSVRLLDGYTF.

The chain recombines TRBV6-5 with TRBJ1-4; 11 bases agree with TRBD1. CDR1 and CDR2 from the germline V gene are MNHEY and SVGAGI. V lost 0 bases to trimming and J lost 8 bases; unmatched junction nucleotides: 2. This CDR3 contains 15 residues. The chain's CDR3 is CASSYSGQGGEKLFF. The CDR3 DNA reads TGTGCCAGCAGTTACTCGGGACAGGGGGGAGAAAAACTGTTTTTT.

The chain uses TRBV7-9 and TRBJ2-2; D remains unclear. The V end was cut by 6 bases, the J end by 5 bases, with 4 bases between. The length of the CDR3 is 11 residues. Germline lookup yields CDR1 SEHNR and CDR2 FQNEAQ (reference sequence). The CDR3 DNA reads TGTGCCAGCAGAGTGACCGGGGAGCTGTTTTTT. This codes for CASRVTGELFF.

This clone has a single count. V usage is TRBV6-5 and J usage is TRBJ2-2; TRBD1 matches at 7 bases. Germline values: CDR1 MNHEY, CDR2 SVGAGI. V shed 2 bases and J 6 bases; nucleotides not matched to a gene: 6. The CDR3 is 15 residues long. As DNA, the CDR3 is TGTGCCAGCAGTTACAATACAGGGGCCCCCGGGGAGCTGTTTTTT. Translated: CASSYNTGAPGELFF.

This chain joins TRBV29-1 and TRBJ1-1; no firm D call. The CDR3 sequence is 15 residues long. V gave up 5 bases and J gave up 5 bases, with 21 bases separating them. CDR1 is SQVTM and CDR2 is ANQGSEA in the germline V gene. The CDR3 is CSVLSGPNKGTEAFF. The DNA for the CDR3 is TGCAGCGTTCTATCAGGTCCCAACAAGGGAACTGAAGCTTTCTTT. Full variable domain (missing parts from reference TRBV29-1 and TRBJ1-1): SAVISQKPSRDICQRGTSLTIQCQVDSQVTMMFWYRQQPGQSLTLIATANQGSEATYESGFVIDKFPISRPNLTFSTLTVSNMSPEDSSIYLCSVLSGPNKGTEAFFGQGTRLTVV.

V gene TRBV28 combines with J gene TRBJ2-1; TRBD1 aligns across 11 bases. The germline V gene encodes CDR1 MDHEN and CDR2 SYDVKM. CDR3 size: 14 residues. Trimming cost V 4 bases and J 7 bases; bases outside gene matches: 3. The CDR3 bases are TGTGCCAGCAGTTCGGGACAGGGGGTGAATGAGCAGTTCTTC. This sequence encodes CASSSGQGVNEQFF.

The chain's CDR3 is CASSVEPGQNYEQYF. CDR3 in DNA: TGTGCCAGCAGTGTAGAGCCTGGACAGAACTACGAGCAGTACTTC. The chain uses TRBV11-2 and TRBJ2-7, with D perhaps TRBD1 (6 bases). This CDR3 spans 15 amino acids. CDR1 SGHAT and CDR2 FQNNGV come from the germline V gene. Trimming removed 6 bases at V and 3 bases at J, with 18 bases between.

Written as DNA, the CDR3 is TGCGCCAGCAGCCAACAGGGCAGCAATCAGCCCCAGCATTTT. Protein: CASSQQGSNQPQHF. The chain links TRBV4-1 to TRBJ1-5, with D perhaps matching TRBD1 (5 bases). V lost 2 bases and J lost 1, with 6 bases in between. The V gene's germline CDR1 is MGHRA and CDR2 YSYEKL. The length of the CDR3 is 14 residues.

This chain connects TRBV19 to TRBJ2-1, with TRBD2 matching over 7 bases. Germline-derived CDR1 and CDR2 are LNHDA and SQIVND (reference sequence). This CDR3 is 16 amino acids long. J was trimmed by 4 bases and V by 3 bases; bases with no gene match: 9. CDR3 sequence (DNA): TGTGCCAGTAGTATGGGCCGGGGGGATCCGTACAATGAGCAGTTCTTC. This sequence encodes CASSMGRGDPYNEQFF.

The chain links TRBV7-8 to TRBJ1-1; D is undetermined. The CDR3 is 12 amino acids. Trimming took 5 bases from V and 6 from J, leaving 10 bases between them. Germline V gives CDR1 SGHVS, CDR2 FQNEAQ. The chain's CDR3 is CASSLGKPEAFF. Here the CDR3 DNA reads TGTGCCAGCAGCCTAGGGAAGCCTGAAGCTTTCTTT.

The rearrangement joins TRBV4-1 to TRBJ1-6; D gene uncertain. The CDR3 is 17 residues long. Germline V gene data show CDR1 as MGHRA and CDR2 as YSYEKL. Trimming took 4 bases from V and 0 from J, leaving 13 bases between them. CDR3 sequence reads: CASSLGGGFSYNSPLHF. CDR3 sequence (DNA): TGCGCCAGCAGCCTTGGAGGCGGGTTCTCCTATAATTCACCCCTCCACTTT.

The chain has TRBV11-2 and TRBJ2-2; D might be TRBD2 (5 bases). Germline V gene sequence: CDR1 SGHAT, CDR2 FQNNGV. This CDR3 region has 15 residues. Deletions cut 3 bases from V and 11 bases from J, with 19 bases between. CDR3 amino acids: CASSFISQSGGELFF. The DNA for the CDR3 is TGTGCCAGCAGCTTCATTTCCCAGTCAGGAGGAGAGCTGTTTTTT.

V is TRBV28 and J is TRBJ1-1; no clear D gene. V shed 3 bases and J shed 4 bases, with 9 bases lying between them. The CDR3 contains 13 residues. Looked up from germline, CDR1 is MDHEN and CDR2 is SYDVKM. DNA for the CDR3: TGTGCCAGCAGTTTTCGCCCGAGCACTGAAGCTTTCTTT. It specifies CASSFRPSTEAFF.

The J gene is TRBJ2-2, the V gene TRBV9; 10 nucleotides match TRBD1. The V segment lost 1 base and the J segment 0 bases; nucleotides outside the gene matches: 9. The CDR3 has 19 amino acids. CDR1 SGDLS and CDR2 YYNGEE come from the germline V gene. The CDR3 sequence is CASSVPGTGVAANTGELFF. In DNA, the CDR3 is TGTGCCAGCAGCGTACCCGGGACAGGGGTCGCCGCGAACACCGGGGAGCTGTTTTTT.

This clone turned up a few times. The rearrangement uses TRBV7-9 and TRBJ2-7; D remains unclear. Between the trimmed V and J ends, which lost 4 bases and 1 base, there was a span of 8 bases. The CDR3 has 13 amino acids. CDR1 and CDR2 from the germline V gene are SEHNR and FQNEAQ (reference sequence). CDR3: CASSSQVSYEQYF. The CDR3 DNA follows: TGTGCCAGCAGCTCCCAGGTTTCCTACGAGCAGTACTTC.

This chain uses TRBV5-1 with TRBJ2-5; D gene ambiguous. The CDR3 has 14 residues. V was shortened by 4 bases and J by 5 bases, with 15 bases between the two germline ends. Germline-derived CDR1 and CDR2 are SGHRS and YFSETQ. DNA for the CDR3: TGCGCCAGCAGCCCAGGAACGAAAAGTGAGACCCAGTACTTC. Translation gives CASSPGTKSETQYF.

The V gene is TRBV7-8, the J gene TRBJ1-2, with 12 bases fitting TRBD1. This CDR3 is built from 15 residues. Germline V CDR1 and CDR2: SGHVS, FQNEAQ. Losses at the gene ends were 5 bases for V and 2 bases for J; bases not matched to a gene: 3. CDR3 bases: TGTGCCAGCAGCAGGGACAGGGGGCTAAACTATGGCTACACCTTC. Its protein is CASSRDRGLNYGYTF.

The rearrangement links TRBV6-5 to TRBJ2-2, with 8 nucleotides matching TRBD1. The germline CDR1 and CDR2 sequences are MNHEY and SVGAGI. The CDR3 runs to 14 residues. V lost 10 bases to trimming and J lost 5 bases; unmatched junction nucleotides: 9. The CDR3 nucleotides are TGTGCCATCCGGGACAGGCAAATGACCGGGGAGCTGTTTTTT. Translated: CAIRDRQMTGELFF.